Listed here are 10 T cell receptor beta chains from one sample, sequenced in a study of cytotoxic CD8 clonotypes in ibrutinib-treated CLL. Assay used: immunoSEQ multiplex PCR; TCRdb lists only in-frame clones, some missing. Of roughly 150,000 clones in the sample, 60% to 85% were seen once. The source material was PBMCs, sampled after 24 months of ibrutinib treatment. All receptors come from a human donor with chronic lymphocytic leukemia.

V is TRBV6-6 and J is TRBJ1-4; D is undetermined. The CDR3 is 14 amino acids. The ends were cut back, 6 bases at V and 4 bases at J, with 12 bases in the middle. Germline-derived CDR1 and CDR2 are MNHNY and SVGAGI (reference sequence). The CDR3 region is CASSPGRSNEKLFF. In DNA form, the CDR3 reads TGTGCCAGCAGCCCCGGACGGAGTAATGAAAAACTGTTTTTT.

The rearrangement links TRBV7-3 to TRBJ2-2; D perhaps matches TRBD2 (5 bases). Germline V gene sequence: CDR1 SGHTA, CDR2 FQGTGA. The CDR3 is 14 residues long. V was clipped by 2 bases and J by 6 bases, with 10 bases between them. CDR3: CASSLGGSPGELFF. The CDR3, as DNA: TGTGCCAGCAGCTTAGGTGGGAGTCCCGGGGAGCTGTTTTTT.

A remark on this clone: The same CDR3 arises from other DNA sequences in this sample as well. The chain couples TRBV5-1 to TRBJ2-3; D is unresolved. CDR3 length: 13 amino acids. V gave up 0 bases and J gave up 1 base, with 3 bases separating them. Per the germline V gene, CDR1 is SGHRS and CDR2 is YFSETQ. CDR3 nucleotide sequence: TGCGCCAGCAGCTTGGGAGGCACAGATACGCAGTATTTT. It codes for CASSLGGTDTQYF.

The V and J genes are TRBV18 and TRBJ2-3, with D perhaps matching TRBD1 or TRBD2 (5 bases each). The CDR3 consists of 16 residues. V lost 6 bases and J 2 bases, leaving 18 bases between the germline ends. Germline V lookup: CDR1 KGHSH, CDR2 LQKENI. CDR3 in DNA: TGTGCCAGCTCCAAGATGTCGGGACGGAACACAGATACGCAGTATTTT. As protein: CASSKMSGRNTDTQYF.

This chain joins TRBV5-1 and TRBJ2-1; 8 bases agree with TRBD2. This CDR3 region has 15 residues. Per the germline V gene, CDR1 is SGHRS and CDR2 is YFSETQ. V lost 4 bases, J lost 1 base, and 4 bases stayed unmatched. As DNA, the CDR3 is TGCGCCAGCAGCCGCACTAGCGGATCCTACAATGAGCAGTTCTTC. The encoded protein is CASSRTSGSYNEQFF.

The rearrangement links TRBV4-1 to TRBJ2-7; D may be TRBD1 (8 bases). The CDR3 has 17 amino acids. Germline V lookup: CDR1 MGHRA, CDR2 YSYEKL. Trimming left V 4 bases short and J 2 bases short, with 21 bases between. CDR3 nucleotides: TGCGCCAGCAGCCCTACCCAGGGGGCGGGAGCACCCTACGAGCAGTACTTC. It translates to CASSPTQGAGAPYEQYF.

This chain joins TRBV19 and TRBJ1-2; 9 positions agree with TRBD1. CDR1 is LNHDA and CDR2 is SQIVND in the germline V gene (reference sequence). The length of the CDR3 is 14 residues. Germline trimming cut 6 bases from V and 5 bases from J; bases unmatched to any gene: 7. This chain's CDR3 is CASRVQGAFYGYTF. The CDR3 nucleotides are TGTGCCAGTAGGGTACAGGGGGCTTTTTATGGCTACACCTTC.

The CDR3 coding sequence is TGTGCCAGCAGCCCCCCTCCACAGAACGACGAGCAGTACTTC. It translates to CASSPPPQNDEQYF. This sequence joins TRBV11-2 and TRBJ2-7; D unclear. CDR3 length equals 14 residues. Germline V gene lookup returns CDR1 SGHAT and CDR2 FQNNGV. Trimming shortened V by 5 bases and J by 5 bases, and 16 bases separated the two germline ends.

This clone was counted ten times or more. This rearrangement joins TRBV7-9 to TRBJ2-3, with D possibly called TRBD1 or TRBD2 (5 bases each). V was clipped by 4 bases and J by 2 bases, with 22 bases between them. CDR1 is SEHNR, CDR2 FQNEAQ, per germline (reference sequence). The CDR3 has 18 amino acids. The CDR3 DNA reads as TGTGCCAGCAGCTCCCCGAGGTCCCCCGGGACGCCCACAGATACGCAGTATTTT. Encoded protein: CASSSPRSPGTPTDTQYF.

The chain links TRBV7-9 to TRBJ2-3; tentatively, D is TRBD1 or TRBD2 (5 bases each). From germline, CDR1 is SEHNR and CDR2 FQNEAQ (reference sequence). This CDR3 comprises 16 residues. V was clipped by 1 base and J by 4 bases, with 15 bases between them. The DNA of the CDR3 is TGTGCCAGCAGCTTAGGGGCTGGGGGTAGGCCAGATACGCAGTATTTT. Its protein product is CASSLGAGGRPDTQYF.